The sample holds a few counts of the clone carrying this TCR beta chain. The CDR3 length is 16 residues. Trimming removed 0 bases from V and 10 bases from J; junction bases left unmatched: 12. Per the germline V gene, CDR1 is MNHEY and CDR2 is SVGAGI. The data were obtained in a study of T cell changes during pregnancy in multiple sclerosis. Only in-frame clones appear in the TCRdb table, and some are missing; sequencing was by immunoSEQ multiplex PCR. The table lists about 70,000 clones, roughly 89% of them singletons. The V call is TRBV6-5, the J call TRBJ1-2; TRBD1 matches at 9 bases. This specimen consisted of peripheral blood, obtained in the third trimester of pregnancy. The TCR sequence derives from a female donor in good health, enrolled as a control in a pregnancy study. CDR3 sequence (DNA): TGTGCCAGCAGTTACTCGACTCATCCGGGACAGGGTACCTACACCTTC. It is translated as CASSYSTHPGQGTYTF.